Listed here are 28 T cell receptor beta chains from one sample, sequenced in a study of T cell responses to AZD1222 COVID-19 vaccine. Profiled with immunoSEQ multiplex PCR; TCRdb holds only in-frame clones, not every one. The sample has 110,000 or so clones; roughly 89% are singletons. This specimen was peripheral blood, taken on day 0 of AZD1222 vaccination. The receptors shown here come from an adult in good health.

The chain combines TRBV15 with TRBJ1-1; 9 nucleotides match TRBD1. Germline V gene lookup returns CDR1 LNHNV and CDR2 YYDKDF (reference sequence). CDR3 length: 12 residues. Unmatched junction bases numbered 1, after V lost 7 bases and J lost 4 bases. CDR3 loop: CATKGQGTEAFF. Written as DNA, the CDR3 is TGTGCCACCAAGGGACAGGGCACTGAAGCTTTCTTT.

The chain carries TRBV5-5 and TRBJ1-4; 7 bases are a match to TRBD1. The CDR3 contains 16 residues. The germline CDR1 and CDR2 sequences are SGHKS and YYEKEE (reference sequence). Germline trimming cut 1 base from V and 5 bases from J; bases unmatched to any gene: 8. CDR3 bases: TGTGCCAGCAGCTTGTTAGGGGGCGCGTCAAATGAAAAACTGTTTTTT. It specifies CASSLLGGASNEKLFF.

The V call is TRBV29-1, the J call TRBJ2-3, with TRBD2 as a possible D gene (5 bases). The V gene lost 0 bases and the J gene lost 5 bases, with 9 bases spanning the gap. Per the germline V gene, CDR1 is SQVTM and CDR2 is ANQGSEA. The CDR3 totals 13 residues. The CDR3, as DNA: TGCAGCGTTGAAGAACTAGTCCAAGATACGCAGTATTTT. This translates into CSVEELVQDTQYF.

This chain joins TRBV19 and TRBJ1-5; no clear D gene. This CDR3 is 12 amino acids long. The germline V gene encodes CDR1 LNHDA and CDR2 SQIVND (reference sequence). V shed 7 bases and J shed 1 base, with 5 bases lying between them. CDR3 in amino acids: CASTQSNQPQHF. In DNA form, the CDR3 reads TGTGCCAGTACGCAGAGCAATCAGCCCCAGCATTTT.

The chain joins TRBV28 to TRBJ1-2, with D maybe TRBD1 (6 bases). The ends were cut back, 5 bases at V and 4 bases at J, with 20 bases in the middle. The CDR3 consists of 16 residues. From germline, CDR1 is MDHEN and CDR2 SYDVKM. CDR3 coding DNA: TGTGCCAGCAGTCACCTCGGTGGGGGGCTATTCTATGGCTACACCTTC. It codes for CASSHLGGGLFYGYTF.

The J gene is TRBJ2-7, the V gene TRBV29-1, with D perhaps matching TRBD2 (5 bases). V dropped 6 bases and J dropped 5 bases, with 14 bases sitting between them. The CDR3 sequence is 12 residues long. CDR1 is SQVTM, CDR2 ANQGSEA, per germline. The DNA of the CDR3 is TGCAGCGTATCCGAGGGAAGGGACGAGCAGTACTTC. This codes for CSVSEGRDEQYF.

The chain uses TRBV4-1 and TRBJ1-5, with D maybe TRBD1 (6 bases). V was shortened by 5 bases and J by 5 bases, with 13 bases between the two germline ends. The CDR3 is 14 residues long. CDR1 is MGHRA, CDR2 YSYEKL, per germline. The CDR3: CASSEGVIDQPQHF. Written as DNA, the CDR3 is TGCGCCAGCAGCGAGGGGGTCATCGATCAGCCCCAGCATTTT.

The rearrangement links TRBV6-5 to TRBJ1-1; D not resolved. The V gene's germline CDR1 is MNHEY and CDR2 SVGAGI. The CDR3 is made up of 12 amino acids. V was shortened by 7 bases and J by 7 bases, with 13 bases between the two germline ends. DNA of the CDR3: TGTGCCAGCACCCACAGCAGCAATGAAGCTTTCTTT. Protein sequence: CASTHSSNEAFF.

The chain has TRBV10-3 and TRBJ1-5; the match to TRBD1 covers 8 bases. The CDR3 is 13 amino acids. After removal of 8 bases from V and 4 bases from J, the junction contained 4 bases not matched to a gene. Germline assignment: CDR1 ENHRY and CDR2 SYGVKD. The CDR3 region has the DNA TGTGCCATCGGACAGGGCCTGAATCAGCCCCAGCATTTT. Amino acid sequence: CAIGQGLNQPQHF.

The rearrangement joins TRBV7-9 to TRBJ1-2; TRBD1 matches 7 bases. The CDR3 length is 14 residues. Looked up from germline, CDR1 is SEHNR and CDR2 is FQNEAQ (reference sequence). After removal of 0 bases from V and 10 bases from J, the junction contained 8 bases not matched to a gene. CDR3 sequence: CASSLAGGGVDYTF. In DNA form, the CDR3 reads TGTGCCAGCAGCTTAGCAGGGGGCGGAGTGGACTACACCTTC.

This clone was observed once. The chain couples TRBV11-3 to TRBJ2-7, with D possibly being TRBD1 (5 bases). V was trimmed by 0 bases and J by 6 bases, leaving 9 bases between them. The V gene's germline CDR1 is SGHNT and CDR2 YENEEA. This CDR3 is 13 amino acids long. The CDR3 region has the DNA TGTGCCAGCAGCTTAGATCTTAGGGGCGAGCAGTACTTC. It specifies CASSLDLRGEQYF.

The chain has TRBV3-1 (or the pseudogene TRBV3-2) and TRBJ2-7, with D uncertain. CDR1 and CDR2 from the germline V gene are LGHDT and YNNKEL (reference sequence). V was pared by 1 base and J by 3 bases, with 7 bases between. CDR3 length: 13 amino acids. The CDR3 reads CASSQGRLYEQYF. Here the CDR3 DNA reads TGTGCCAGCAGCCAAGGCCGGCTCTACGAGCAGTACTTC.

V usage is TRBV6-5 and J usage is TRBJ1-1, with D unresolved. The CDR3 consists of 15 residues. Germline V gene sequence: CDR1 MNHEY, CDR2 SVGAGI. Trimming shortened V by 2 bases and J by 0 bases, and 10 bases separated the two germline ends. CDR3 amino acids: CASSYGLGMNTEAFF. The CDR3 DNA follows: TGTGCCAGCAGTTACGGGCTCGGTATGAACACTGAAGCTTTCTTT.

CDR3: CASSPHVNTQYF. The DNA of the CDR3 is TGTGCCAGCAGCCCTCACGTAAATACGCAGTATTTT. The J gene is TRBJ2-3, the V gene TRBV11-2; D not resolved. There are 12 residues in the CDR3. V lost 5 bases and J lost 7, with 10 bases in between. Germline loops: CDR1 SGHAT, CDR2 FQNNGV.

The chain couples TRBV10-1 to TRBJ1-2; D remains ambiguous. V was cut by 0 bases and J by 9 bases, with 14 bases left in between. CDR3 length equals 14 residues. Germline V gives CDR1 WNHNN, CDR2 SYGVQD (reference sequence). In DNA, the CDR3 is TGCGCCAGCAGTGAGTCGAGAGGGATTGGTAGCTACACCTTC. It encodes CASSESRGIGSYTF.

The gene calls are TRBV7-8 and TRBJ1-2; weak D call: TRBD1 (6 bases). The CDR3 is made up of 15 amino acids. Germline lookup yields CDR1 SGHVS and CDR2 FQNEAQ. V lost 5 bases, J lost 6 bases, and 19 bases lay in between. The chain's CDR3 is CASSPPSTGPDGYTF. DNA of the CDR3: TGTGCCAGCAGCCCACCCTCGACAGGCCCGGATGGCTACACCTTC.

The chain couples TRBV7-2 to TRBJ2-3; 10 bases map to TRBD1. The V segment lost 5 bases and the J segment 6 bases; nucleotides outside the gene matches: 5. This CDR3 has 14 residues. Germline-derived CDR1 and CDR2 are SGHTA and FQGNSA. Here the CDR3 DNA reads TGTGCCAGCAGCCTACGGACAGGGGGTGATACGCAGTATTTT. Its protein is CASSLRTGGDTQYF.

The chain's CDR3 is CASSPTGARAGEQYF. Written as DNA, the CDR3 is TGTGCCAGCTCACCTACCGGGGCGCGAGCGGGAGAGCAGTACTTC. The gene calls are TRBV18 and TRBJ2-7; 7 bases fit TRBD2. The CDR3 loop spans 15 amino acids. The V segment lost 3 bases and the J segment 7 bases; nucleotides outside the gene matches: 12. The germline V gene encodes CDR1 KGHSH and CDR2 LQKENI.

J is TRBJ2-7 and V is TRBV7-9, with D possibly being TRBD2 (5 bases). V gave up 1 base and J gave up 6 bases, with 10 bases separating them. CDR3 length equals 13 residues. Germline values: CDR1 SEHNR, CDR2 FQNEAQ (reference sequence). In DNA, the CDR3 is TGTGCCAGCAGCTTAGGTAGCGCGAGCGAGCAGTACTTC. Translation: CASSLGSASEQYF.

The rearrangement uses TRBV9 and TRBJ1-4; 10 bases are a match to TRBD1. The V and J ends lost 4 bases and 5 bases, in that order; junction bases with no gene match: 2. CDR1 is SGDLS, CDR2 YYNGEE, per germline. The CDR3 runs to 14 residues. CDR3 coding DNA: TGTGCCAGCAGCTCGGGACAGGGGAATGAAAAACTGTTTTTT. Translation: CASSSGQGNEKLFF. Together with reference TRBV9 and TRBJ1-4, the CDR3 gives the full variable domain: DSGVTQTPKHLITATGQRVTLRCSPRSGDLSVYWYQQSLDQGLQFLIQYYNGEERAKGNILERFSAQQFPDLHSELNLSSLELGDSALYFCASSSGQGNEKLFFGSGTQLSVL.

The chain carries TRBV11-1 and TRBJ1-5, with unresolved D. In germline, CDR1 is SGHAT, CDR2 FQDESV (reference sequence). This CDR3 comprises 13 residues. Trimming stripped 1 base from V and 5 bases from J, with 6 bases between. The CDR3 DNA sequence: TGTGCCAGCAGCTTAGATCGAGATCAGCCCCAGCATTTT. Translating it yields CASSLDRDQPQHF.

The CDR3 DNA reads as TGTGCCAGCAGCTTGTCTACAGGGGGTTTTGAGCAGTACTTC. Amino acid sequence: CASSLSTGGFEQYF. The chain employs TRBV5-4 and TRBJ2-7; 8 bases are shared with TRBD1. CDR3 size: 14 residues. With V trimmed by 1 base and J by 7 bases, 7 bases remained unmatched. Per germline, CDR1 SGHNT and CDR2 YYREEE (reference sequence).

This chain connects TRBV3-1 (or the pseudogene TRBV3-2) to TRBJ1-1; D is possibly TRBD1 (6 bases). CDR1 is LGHDT, CDR2 YNNKEL, per germline (reference sequence). The CDR3 is made up of 14 amino acids. With 3 bases removed from V and 4 bases from J, the gap between germline ends came to 12 bases. This CDR3 is CASSQQTRGTEAFF. CDR3 coding DNA: TGTGCCAGCAGCCAGCAGACCAGGGGCACTGAAGCTTTCTTT.

The rearrangement links TRBV19 to TRBJ1-1, with 7 positions matching TRBD1. This CDR3 region has 14 residues. V was clipped by 4 bases and J by 3 bases; unmatched bases: 5. The germline CDR1 and CDR2 sequences are LNHDA and SQIVND (reference sequence). The CDR3, as DNA: TGTGCCAGTAGTAACAGGGGACAATACACTGAAGCTTTCTTT. Encoded protein: CASSNRGQYTEAFF.

The chain joins TRBV5-6 to TRBJ1-4, with D possibly being TRBD1 (6 bases). V lost 3 bases and J 5 bases, leaving 20 bases between the germline ends. The CDR3 runs 17 residues. Looked up from germline, CDR1 is SGHDT and CDR2 is YYEEEE. The CDR3 spells CASSYLSPGHLNEKLFF. The CDR3 DNA sequence: TGTGCCAGCAGCTACTTATCTCCGGGACATCTAAATGAAAAACTGTTTTTT. Combining the CDR3 with reference TRBV5-6 and TRBJ1-4 gives the whole variable domain DAGVTQSPTHLIKTRGQQVTLRCSPKSGHDTVSWYQQALGQGPQFIFQYYEEEERQRGNFPDRFSGHQFPNYSSELNVNALLLGDSALYLCASSYLSPGHLNEKLFFGSGTQLSVL.

V is TRBV10-1 and J is TRBJ1-4; possible D gene TRBD1, 5 bases. Germline values: CDR1 WNHNN, CDR2 SYGVQD (reference sequence). V lost 0 bases and J lost 8, with 16 bases in between. The CDR3 runs to 16 residues. CDR3 sequence: CASSESRQTRAEKLFF. CDR3 sequence (DNA): TGCGCCAGCAGTGAGTCTCGACAGACCAGGGCGGAAAAACTGTTTTTT.

The rearrangement uses TRBV18 and TRBJ2-7; D ambiguous. This CDR3 is 13 amino acids long. Deletions cut 3 bases from V and 3 bases from J, with 9 bases between. CDR1 and CDR2 (germline): KGHSH, LQKENI. For the CDR3, the DNA is TGTGCCAGCTCACCCCAAAGGATCTACGAGCAGTACTTC. It codes for CASSPQRIYEQYF.

The chain is built from TRBV5-1 and TRBJ1-3; TRBD1 might be the D (5 bases). Germline assignment: CDR1 SGHRS and CDR2 YFSETQ. The CDR3 contains 16 residues. V lost 4 bases and J lost 0, with 14 bases in between. CDR3 sequence: CASSLGPGGSGNTIYF. The CDR3 DNA sequence: TGCGCCAGCAGCCTGGGACCAGGAGGCTCTGGAAACACCATATATTTT.